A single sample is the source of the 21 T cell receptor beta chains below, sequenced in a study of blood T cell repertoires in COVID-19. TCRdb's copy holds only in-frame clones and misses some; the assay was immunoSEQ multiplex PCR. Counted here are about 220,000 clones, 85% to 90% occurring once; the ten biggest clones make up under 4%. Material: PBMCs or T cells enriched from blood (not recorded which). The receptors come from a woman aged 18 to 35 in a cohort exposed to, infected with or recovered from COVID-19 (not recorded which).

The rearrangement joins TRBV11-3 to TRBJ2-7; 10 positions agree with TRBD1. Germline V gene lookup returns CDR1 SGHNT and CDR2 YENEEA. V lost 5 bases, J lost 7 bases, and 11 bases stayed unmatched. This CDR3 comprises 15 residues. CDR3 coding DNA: TGTGCCAGCAGCCCCAGACAGGGGGCGACGGGTGAGCAGTACTTC. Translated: CASSPRQGATGEQYF.

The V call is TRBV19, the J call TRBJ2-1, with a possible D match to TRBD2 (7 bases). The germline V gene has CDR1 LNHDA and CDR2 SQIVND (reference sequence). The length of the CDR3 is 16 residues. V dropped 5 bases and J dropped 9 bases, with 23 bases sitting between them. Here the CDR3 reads CASSAIGGGRGGEQFF. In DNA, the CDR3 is TGTGCCAGTAGTGCAATTGGGGGGGGGCGTGGTGGTGAGCAGTTCTTC. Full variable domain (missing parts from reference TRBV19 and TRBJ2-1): DGGITQSPKYLFRKEGQNVTLSCEQNLNHDAMYWYRQDPGQGLRLIYYSQIVNDFQKGDIAEGYSVSREKKESFPLTVTSAQKNPTAFYLCASSAIGGGRGGEQFFGPGTRLTVL.

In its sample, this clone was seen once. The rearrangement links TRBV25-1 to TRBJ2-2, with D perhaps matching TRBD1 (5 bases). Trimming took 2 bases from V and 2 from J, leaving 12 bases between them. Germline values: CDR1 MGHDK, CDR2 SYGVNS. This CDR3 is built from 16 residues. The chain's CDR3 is CASSERTGSNTGELFF. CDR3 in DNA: TGTGCCAGCAGTGAAAGAACAGGTTCCAACACCGGGGAGCTGTTTTTT. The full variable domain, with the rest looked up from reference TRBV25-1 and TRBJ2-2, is EADIYQTPRYLVIGTGKKITLECSQTMGHDKMYWYQQDPGMELHLIHYSYGVNSTEKGDLSSESTVSRIRTEHFPLTLESARPSHTSQYLCASSERTGSNTGELFFGEGSRLTVL.

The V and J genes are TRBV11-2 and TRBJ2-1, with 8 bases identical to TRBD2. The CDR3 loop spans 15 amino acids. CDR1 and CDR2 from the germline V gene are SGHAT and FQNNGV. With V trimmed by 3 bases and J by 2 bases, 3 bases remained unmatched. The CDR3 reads CASSLVAGTYNEQFF. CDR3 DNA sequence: TGTGCCAGCAGCTTGGTAGCGGGGACCTACAATGAGCAGTTCTTC.

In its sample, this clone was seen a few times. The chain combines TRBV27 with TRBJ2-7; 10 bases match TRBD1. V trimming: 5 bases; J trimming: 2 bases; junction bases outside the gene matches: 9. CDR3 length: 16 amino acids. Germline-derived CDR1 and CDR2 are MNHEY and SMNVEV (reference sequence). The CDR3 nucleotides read TGTGCCAGCAGTCACCTCCCGGGACAGGGGACCTACGAGCAGTACTTC. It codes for CASSHLPGQGTYEQYF.

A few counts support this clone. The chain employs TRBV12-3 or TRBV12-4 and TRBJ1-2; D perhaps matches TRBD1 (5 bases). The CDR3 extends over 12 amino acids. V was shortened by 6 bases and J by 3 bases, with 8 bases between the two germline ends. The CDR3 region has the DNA TGTGCCAGCAGCCCGGGGGACTATGGCTACACCTTC. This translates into CASSPGDYGYTF.

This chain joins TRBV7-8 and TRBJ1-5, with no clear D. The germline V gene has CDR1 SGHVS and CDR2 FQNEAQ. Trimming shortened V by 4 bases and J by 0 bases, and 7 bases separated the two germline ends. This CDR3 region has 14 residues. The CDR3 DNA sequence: TGTGCCAGCAGCTCTTTGAGTAGCAATCAGCCCCAGCATTTT. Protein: CASSSLSSNQPQHF. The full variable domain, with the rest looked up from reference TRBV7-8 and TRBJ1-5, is GAGVSQSPRYKVAKRGQDVALRCDPISGHVSLFWYQQALGQGPEFLTYFQNEAQLDKSGLPSDRFFAERPEGSVSTLKIQRTQQEDSAVYLCASSSLSSNQPQHFGDGTRLSIL.

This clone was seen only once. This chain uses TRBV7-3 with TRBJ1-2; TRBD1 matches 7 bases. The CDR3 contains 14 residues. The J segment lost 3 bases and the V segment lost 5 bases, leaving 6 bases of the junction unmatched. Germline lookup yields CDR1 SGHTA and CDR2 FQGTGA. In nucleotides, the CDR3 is TGTGCCAGCAGCCCCGGAACAGGGGACTATGGCTACACCTTC. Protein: CASSPGTGDYGYTF.

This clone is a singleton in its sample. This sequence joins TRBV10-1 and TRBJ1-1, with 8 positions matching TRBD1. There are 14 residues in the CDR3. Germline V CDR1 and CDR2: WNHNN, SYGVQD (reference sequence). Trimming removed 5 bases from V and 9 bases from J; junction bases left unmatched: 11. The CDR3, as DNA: TGCGCCAGCAGTCTCCGTACCGACAGGGGCAAAGCTTTCTTT. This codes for CASSLRTDRGKAFF.

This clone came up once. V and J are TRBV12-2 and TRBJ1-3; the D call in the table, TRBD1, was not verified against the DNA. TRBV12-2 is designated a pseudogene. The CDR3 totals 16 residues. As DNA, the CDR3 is TGTGCAAGTCGCCTACCAGACAGGGGCGGAGGAAACACCATATATTTT. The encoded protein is CASRLPDRGGGNTIYF.

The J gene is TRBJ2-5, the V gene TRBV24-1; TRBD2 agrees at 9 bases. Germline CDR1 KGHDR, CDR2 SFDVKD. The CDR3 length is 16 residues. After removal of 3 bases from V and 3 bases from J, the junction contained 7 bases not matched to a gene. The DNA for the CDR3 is TGTGCCACCAGTGATACGGCGGGACTAGCCAAAGAGACCCAGTACTTC. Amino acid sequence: CATSDTAGLAKETQYF.

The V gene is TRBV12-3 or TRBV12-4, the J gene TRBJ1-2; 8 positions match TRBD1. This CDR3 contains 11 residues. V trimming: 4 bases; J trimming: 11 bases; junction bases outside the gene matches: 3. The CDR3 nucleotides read TGTGCCAGCAGTTCAGGGACAGGTTACACCTTC. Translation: CASSSGTGYTF.

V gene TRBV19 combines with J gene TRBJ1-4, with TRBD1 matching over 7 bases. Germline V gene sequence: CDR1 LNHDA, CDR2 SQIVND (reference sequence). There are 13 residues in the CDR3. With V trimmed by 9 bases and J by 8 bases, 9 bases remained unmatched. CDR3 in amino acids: CASRKGAEEKLFF. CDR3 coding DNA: TGTGCCAGCCGTAAGGGGGCGGAGGAAAAACTGTTTTTT.

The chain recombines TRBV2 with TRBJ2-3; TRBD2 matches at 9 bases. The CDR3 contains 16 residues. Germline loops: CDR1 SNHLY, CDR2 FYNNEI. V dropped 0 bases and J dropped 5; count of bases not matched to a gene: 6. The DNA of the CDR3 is TGTGCCAGCAGTGAAGCTCTGGGACTAGCTTTAGATACGCAGTATTTT. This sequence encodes CASSEALGLALDTQYF.

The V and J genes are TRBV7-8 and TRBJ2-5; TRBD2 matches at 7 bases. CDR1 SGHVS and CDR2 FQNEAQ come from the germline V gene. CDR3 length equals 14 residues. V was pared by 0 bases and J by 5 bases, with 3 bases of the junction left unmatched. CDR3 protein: CASSLAGGLETQYF. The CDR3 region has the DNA TGTGCCAGCAGCTTAGCGGGGGGGTTGGAGACCCAGTACTTC.

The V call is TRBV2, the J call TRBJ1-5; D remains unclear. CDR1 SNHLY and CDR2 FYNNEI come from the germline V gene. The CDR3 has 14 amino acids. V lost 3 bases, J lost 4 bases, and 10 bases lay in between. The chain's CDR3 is CASSERRSNQPQHF. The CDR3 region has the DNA TGTGCCAGCAGTGAGAGGAGAAGTAATCAGCCCCAGCATTTT. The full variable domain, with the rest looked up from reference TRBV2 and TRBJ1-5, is EPEVTQTPSHQVTQMGQEVILRCVPISNHLYFYWYRQILGQKVEFLVSFYNNEISEKSEIFDDQFSVERPDGSNFTLKIRSTKLEDSAMYFCASSERRSNQPQHFGDGTRLSIL.

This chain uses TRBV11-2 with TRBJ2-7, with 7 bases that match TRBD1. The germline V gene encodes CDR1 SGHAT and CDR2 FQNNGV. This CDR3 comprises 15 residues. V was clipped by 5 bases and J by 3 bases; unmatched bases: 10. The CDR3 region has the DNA TGTGCCAGCAGCACTACACCGGGACAGTTCTACGAGCAGTACTTC. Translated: CASSTTPGQFYEQYF.

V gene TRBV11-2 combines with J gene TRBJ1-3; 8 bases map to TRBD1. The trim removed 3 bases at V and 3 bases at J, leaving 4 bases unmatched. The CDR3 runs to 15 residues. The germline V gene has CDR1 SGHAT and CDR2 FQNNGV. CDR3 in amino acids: CASSFRGHNGNTIYF. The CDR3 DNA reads TGTGCCAGCAGCTTCAGGGGGCACAATGGAAACACCATATATTTT.

The CDR3: CASSPLRGGGKTDTQYF. The CDR3 bases are TGTGCCAGCAGCCCACTTCGAGGCGGGGGGAAAACAGATACGCAGTATTTT. The chain is built from TRBV13 and TRBJ2-3; 8 bases are shared with TRBD2. V was pared by 5 bases and J by 3 bases, with 13 bases of the junction left unmatched. The CDR3 is made up of 17 amino acids. Germline loops: CDR1 PRHDT, CDR2 FYEKMQ (reference sequence).

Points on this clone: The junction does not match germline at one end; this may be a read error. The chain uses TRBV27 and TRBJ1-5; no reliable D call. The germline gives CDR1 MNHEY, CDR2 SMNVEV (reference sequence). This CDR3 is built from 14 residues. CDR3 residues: CASSVSDSLQPQHF. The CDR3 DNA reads TGTGCCAGCAGTGTATCCGATAGTTTGCAGCCCCAGCATTTT.

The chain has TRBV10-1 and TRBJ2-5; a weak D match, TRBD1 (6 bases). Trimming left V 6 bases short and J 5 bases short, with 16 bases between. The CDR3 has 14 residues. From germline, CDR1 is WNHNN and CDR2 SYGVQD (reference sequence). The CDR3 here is CASRYTGSRETQYF. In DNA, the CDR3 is TGCGCCAGCAGGTATACAGGGTCGCGCGAGACCCAGTACTTC.